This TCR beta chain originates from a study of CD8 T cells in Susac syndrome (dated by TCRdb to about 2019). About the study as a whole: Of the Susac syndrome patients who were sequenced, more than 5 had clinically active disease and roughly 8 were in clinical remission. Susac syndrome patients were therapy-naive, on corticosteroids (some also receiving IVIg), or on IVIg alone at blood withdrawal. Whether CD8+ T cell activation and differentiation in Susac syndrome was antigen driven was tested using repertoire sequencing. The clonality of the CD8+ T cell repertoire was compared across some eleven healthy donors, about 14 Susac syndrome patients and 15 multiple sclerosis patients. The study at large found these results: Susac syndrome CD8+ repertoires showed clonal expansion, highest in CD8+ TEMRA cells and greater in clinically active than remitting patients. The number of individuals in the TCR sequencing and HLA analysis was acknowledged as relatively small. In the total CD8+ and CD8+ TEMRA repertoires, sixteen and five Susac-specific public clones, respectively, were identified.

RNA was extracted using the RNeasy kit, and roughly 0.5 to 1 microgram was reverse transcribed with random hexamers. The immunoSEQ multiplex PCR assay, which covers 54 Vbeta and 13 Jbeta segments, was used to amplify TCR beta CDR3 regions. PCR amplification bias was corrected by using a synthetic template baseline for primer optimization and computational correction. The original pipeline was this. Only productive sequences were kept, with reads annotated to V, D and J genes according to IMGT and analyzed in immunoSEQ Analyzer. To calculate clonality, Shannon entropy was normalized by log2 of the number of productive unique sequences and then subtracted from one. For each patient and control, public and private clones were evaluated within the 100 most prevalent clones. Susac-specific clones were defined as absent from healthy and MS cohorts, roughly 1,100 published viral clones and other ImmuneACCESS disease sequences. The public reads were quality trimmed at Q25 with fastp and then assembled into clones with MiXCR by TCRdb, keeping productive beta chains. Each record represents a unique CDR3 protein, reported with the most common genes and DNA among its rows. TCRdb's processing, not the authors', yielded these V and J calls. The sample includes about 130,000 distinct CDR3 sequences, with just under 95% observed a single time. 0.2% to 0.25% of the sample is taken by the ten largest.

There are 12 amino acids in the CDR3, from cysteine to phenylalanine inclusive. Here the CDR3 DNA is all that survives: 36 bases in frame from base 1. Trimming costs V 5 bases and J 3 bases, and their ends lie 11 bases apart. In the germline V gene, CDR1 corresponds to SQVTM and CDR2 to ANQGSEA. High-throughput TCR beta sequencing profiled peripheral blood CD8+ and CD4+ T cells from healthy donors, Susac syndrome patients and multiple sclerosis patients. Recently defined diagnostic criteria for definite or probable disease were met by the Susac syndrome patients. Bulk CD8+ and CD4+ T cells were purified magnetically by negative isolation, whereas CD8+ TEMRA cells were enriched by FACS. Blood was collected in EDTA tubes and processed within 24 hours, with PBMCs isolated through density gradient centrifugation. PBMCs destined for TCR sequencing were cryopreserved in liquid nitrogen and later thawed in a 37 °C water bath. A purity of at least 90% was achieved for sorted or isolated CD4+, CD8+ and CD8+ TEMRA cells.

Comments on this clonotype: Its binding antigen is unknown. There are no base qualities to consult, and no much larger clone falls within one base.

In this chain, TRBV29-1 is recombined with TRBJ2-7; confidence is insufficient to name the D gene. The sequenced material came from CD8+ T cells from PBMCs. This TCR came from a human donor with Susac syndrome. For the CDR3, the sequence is CSVMGGLYEQYF. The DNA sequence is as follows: TGCAGCGTTATGGGCGGCCTCTACGAGCAGTACTTC.